Listed here are 2 T cell receptor beta chains from one sample, sequenced in a study of blood T cells in healthy people across ages. Primed by a sample-barcoded 5' primer and a J-beta primer mix, a second PCR proceeded for 7 to 11 cycles. In TCRdb, the 5' RACE reads were re-called with MiXCR into one record per CDR3 protein. The profile shows fewer than 1,200,000 distinct CDR3 sequences, about 23% of them singletons. These records were also assigned to another study, of T cells of mothers and their children.

Sequenced: blood. The origin of the receptors is a girl aged 2 to 10 in good health.

This clonotype occurred a few times. V and J are TRBV29-1 and TRBJ2-7; 9 bases agree with TRBD1. Germline V gives CDR1 SQVTM, CDR2 ANQGSEA. Germline trimming cut 7 bases from V and 3 bases from J; bases unmatched to any gene: 4. The CDR3 has 12 amino acids. In DNA form, the CDR3 reads TGCAGCGCCGGGACAGGGCTCTACGAGCAGTACTTC. Amino acids: CSAGTGLYEQYF.

The rearrangement joins TRBV6-1 to TRBJ2-1; no reliable D call. The closer fit of TRBJ2-7 to the DNA end suggests the J call may be wrong. From germline, CDR1 is MNHNS and CDR2 SASEGT. The CDR3 contains 15 residues. The CDR3 region has the DNA TGTGCCAGCAGTAAATCTAGTCAGAGCTCCTACGAGCAGTACTTC. Its protein is CASSKSSQSSYEQYF.